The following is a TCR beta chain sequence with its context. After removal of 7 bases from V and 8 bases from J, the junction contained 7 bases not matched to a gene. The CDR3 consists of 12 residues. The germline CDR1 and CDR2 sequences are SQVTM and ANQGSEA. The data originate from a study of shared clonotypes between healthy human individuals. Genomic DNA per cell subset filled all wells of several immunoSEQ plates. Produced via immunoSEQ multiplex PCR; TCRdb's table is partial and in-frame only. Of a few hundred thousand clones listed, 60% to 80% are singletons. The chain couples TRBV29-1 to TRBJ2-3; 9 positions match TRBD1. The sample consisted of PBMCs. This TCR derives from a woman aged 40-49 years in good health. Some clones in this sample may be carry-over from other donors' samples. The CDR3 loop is CSGRQGVATQYF. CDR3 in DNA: TGCAGCGGCCGACAGGGGGTAGCTACGCAGTATTTT.